These 10 T cell receptor beta chains originate from one sample sequenced in a study of identical twins. Using its own MiXCR run on the 5' RACE reads, TCRdb lists one record per CDR3 protein. In the table there are about 470,000 distinct CDR3 sequences, approximately 24% of which are singletons. The sample was also linked to a second study, of T cells expressing NK-cell markers.

The sample consisted of CD4+ T cells sorted from blood. The receptors stem from a woman under 30 in good health.

V and J are TRBV5-1 and TRBJ1-4; 10 nucleotides line up with TRBD1. CDR1 is SGHRS and CDR2 is YFSETQ in the germline V gene. The CDR3 length is 15 residues. The V and J ends lost 4 bases and 6 bases, in that order; junction bases with no gene match: 6. CDR3 amino acids: CASSGAGTGDEKLFF. CDR3 DNA sequence: TGCGCCAGCAGCGGGGCCGGGACAGGGGATGAAAAACTGTTTTTT.

This clonotype was seen a handful of times. The V and J genes are TRBV6-1 and TRBJ1-1; D perhaps matches TRBD1 (5 bases). This CDR3 has 16 residues. Trimming left V 8 bases short and J 1 base short, with 20 bases between. Germline V gene data show CDR1 as MNHNS and CDR2 as SASEGT. The CDR3 loop reads CASQPWGRNANTEAFF. DNA for the CDR3: TGTGCCAGCCAGCCGTGGGGACGGAATGCGAACACTGAAGCTTTCTTT.

This clonotype turned up a few times. This chain connects TRBV6-2 or TRBV6-3 to TRBJ2-7; 15 bases align to TRBD2. The CDR3 length is 19 residues. Trimming took 2 bases from V and 0 from J; bases not matched to a gene: 8. Germline CDR1 and CDR2: MNHEY and SVGEGT. The CDR3 DNA reads as TGTGCCAGCAGTTACCCACCGGGACTAGCGGGAGGCCGCTCCTACGAGCAGTACTTC. Protein: CASSYPPGLAGGRSYEQYF.

This chain links TRBV12-3 or TRBV12-4 with TRBJ2-1, with unresolved D. The CDR3 is made up of 15 amino acids. V was shortened by 5 bases and J by 5 bases, with 16 bases between the two germline ends. The CDR3 here is CASSPWPRSNNEQFF. CDR3 nucleotides: TGTGCCAGCAGTCCGTGGCCCCGCTCGAACAATGAGCAGTTCTTC.

The table lists this clonotype with a few counts. V gene TRBV7-8 combines with J gene TRBJ2-1, with no clear D. This CDR3 is built from 15 residues. The germline V gene encodes CDR1 SGHVS and CDR2 FQNEAQ. With 2 bases removed from V and 3 bases from J, the gap between germline ends came to 11 bases. The CDR3 nucleotides are TGTGCCAGCAGCTTATCTTGGGTAATCTACAATGAGCAGTTCTTC. Translated, it gives CASSLSWVIYNEQFF.

The chain combines TRBV5-1 with TRBJ1-6; D possibly corresponds to TRBD1 (5 bases). The CDR3 spans 16 residues. V was clipped by 3 bases and J by 3 bases, with 13 bases between them. CDR1 SGHRS and CDR2 YFSETQ come from the germline V gene. As DNA, the CDR3 is TGCGCCAGCAGCTGGGGGACGGTTAACTATAATTCACCCCTCCACTTT. Translating it yields CASSWGTVNYNSPLHF.

The chain couples TRBV10-3 to TRBJ2-3; D possibly matches TRBD1 or TRBD2 (5 bases each). CDR3 length: 14 amino acids. Germline CDR1 is ENHRY and CDR2 is SYGVKD. The V end was cut by 6 bases, the J end by 1 base, with 11 bases between. The CDR3 nucleotides are TGTGCCATCAGGAGGGAACAGGGCACAGATACGCAGTATTTT. It codes for CAIRREQGTDTQYF.

CDR3 nucleotide sequence: TGTGCCAGCAGCCAAGGTGGGGTGGTGAACACTGAAGCTTTCTTT. Residues: CASSQGGVVNTEAFF. The J gene is TRBJ1-1, the V gene TRBV4-2; D not certain. Germline-derived CDR1 and CDR2 are LGHNA and YNFKEQ. V was shortened by 1 base and J by 0 bases, with 9 bases between the two germline ends. The CDR3 has 15 amino acids.

V is TRBV7-2 and J is TRBJ2-7; tentative D call: TRBD2 (6 bases). Looked up from germline, CDR1 is SGHTA and CDR2 is FQGNSA. The germline V and J ends were trimmed by 5 bases and 4 bases, with 12 bases remaining between them. CDR3 size: 13 residues. CDR3 in DNA: TGTGCCAGCAGCCAACGGCGGGAATACGAGCAGTACTTC. Translating gives CASSQRREYEQYF.

This clonotype appeared many times. The chain is built from TRBV12-3 or TRBV12-4 and TRBJ1-5; D is ambiguous. Trimming shortened V by 3 bases and J by 2 bases, and 8 bases separated the two germline ends. This CDR3 comprises 14 residues. The CDR3 sequence: CASSFLLGNQPQHF. CDR3 nucleotides: TGTGCCAGCAGTTTTTTATTGGGCAATCAGCCCCAGCATTTT.